The 18 T cell receptor beta chains presented below share a single source sample, sequenced in a study of T cell responses to AZD1222 COVID-19 vaccine. Repertoires were generated with immunoSEQ multiplex PCR, while TCRdb's copy carries only in-frame clones and drops some. Of under 200,000 clones in the sample, roughly 90% were seen once. Sequencing used peripheral blood, obtained on day 0 of AZD1222 vaccination. The source is an adult in good health.

The V call is TRBV27, the J call TRBJ1-2; 9 bases are shared with TRBD1. The germline V gene encodes CDR1 MNHEY and CDR2 SMNVEV (reference sequence). The V and J ends lost 3 bases and 2 bases, in that order; junction bases with no gene match: 7. This CDR3 contains 16 residues. The CDR3 DNA sequence: TGTGCCAGCAGTTTTATGGGGGACAGGGAGAACTATGGCTACACCTTC. Translated, it gives CASSFMGDRENYGYTF.

This clone came up once. J is TRBJ2-2 and V is TRBV19; 7 bases are a match to TRBD2. This CDR3 is built from 15 residues. Losses at the gene ends were 6 bases for V and 2 bases for J; bases not matched to a gene: 6. The germline V gene encodes CDR1 LNHDA and CDR2 SQIVND (reference sequence). CDR3 region: CASRLSGINTGELFF. The CDR3 DNA follows: TGTGCCAGTAGATTAAGCGGGATAAACACCGGGGAGCTGTTTTTT. The variable domain in full, with the rest retrieved from reference TRBV19 and TRBJ2-2, is DGGITQSPKYLFRKEGQNVTLSCEQNLNHDAMYWYRQDPGQGLRLIYYSQIVNDFQKGDIAEGYSVSREKKESFPLTVTSAQKNPTAFYLCASRLSGINTGELFFGEGSRLTVL.

The V gene is TRBV5-1, the J gene TRBJ2-7; the D gene is possibly TRBD1 (5 bases). V lost 5 bases, J lost 0 bases, and 9 bases lay in between. The CDR3 is 13 residues long. Germline CDR1 reads SGHRS; CDR2 reads YFSETQ. Here the CDR3 DNA reads TGCGCCAGCAGTTCGGACAACTCCTACGAGCAGTACTTC. This sequence encodes CASSSDNSYEQYF.

The V gene is TRBV23-1, the J gene TRBJ2-1, with D possibly TRBD2 on 7 matching bases. TRBV23-1 is recorded as an ORF, its role being uncertain. With 4 bases removed from V and 8 bases from J, the gap between germline ends came to 21 bases. This CDR3 region has 16 residues. The CDR3 spells CASSPKVARGGDEQFF. CDR3 sequence (DNA): TGCGCCAGCAGTCCGAAGGTAGCCAGGGGAGGGGATGAGCAGTTCTTC.

A remark on this clone: One junction end does not reproduce the germline sequence, and a read error may be involved. The chain uses TRBV7-9 and TRBJ2-1; maybe TRBD2 (6 bases). Per germline, CDR1 SEHNR and CDR2 FQNEAQ (reference sequence). The CDR3 runs 13 residues. The CDR3: CASSLAGGAEQFF. CDR3 coding DNA: TGTGCCAGCAGCCTAGCAGGCGGGGCTGAGCAGTTCTTC.

V usage is TRBV6-5 and J usage is TRBJ2-1, with TRBD2 identical over 12 bases. The CDR3 covers 15 residues. With 2 bases clipped from V and 10 bases from J, the junction kept 6 bases outside the gene matches. The germline V gene has CDR1 MNHEY and CDR2 SVGAGI. The CDR3 is CASSYLAGGPEEQFF. As DNA, the CDR3 is TGTGCCAGCAGTTACCTAGCGGGGGGGCCGGAGGAGCAGTTCTTC.

The chain combines TRBV7-2 with TRBJ1-6; TRBD1 might be the D (5 bases). The germline gives CDR1 SGHTA, CDR2 FQGNSA. V shed 5 bases and J shed 10 bases, with 15 bases lying between them. This CDR3 is 14 amino acids long. CDR3 sequence (DNA): TGTGCCAGCAGCCCCGACAGTAATCCCTCACCCCTCCACTTT. It translates to CASSPDSNPSPLHF. Looking up the rest from reference TRBV7-2 and TRBJ1-6 gives the full variable domain: GAGVSQSPSNKVTEKGKDVELRCDPISGHTALYWYRQSLGQGLEFLIYFQGNSAPDKSGLPSDRFSAERTGGSVSTLTIQRTQQEDSAVYLCASSPDSNPSPLHFGNGTRLTVT.

The chain combines TRBV6-5 with TRBJ1-1, with D perhaps TRBD1 (5 bases). Germline assignment: CDR1 MNHEY and CDR2 SVGAGI. V lost 6 bases, J lost 4 bases, and 18 bases lay in between. This CDR3 comprises 15 residues. The CDR3 loop reads CASSPTGGRGTEAFF. CDR3 nucleotide sequence: TGTGCCAGCAGCCCGACGGGGGGGAGGGGCACTGAAGCTTTCTTT.

This sequence joins TRBV4-2 and TRBJ2-4; no clear D. Germline V gene data show CDR1 as LGHNA and CDR2 as YNFKEQ. V dropped 0 bases and J dropped 0 bases, with 12 bases sitting between them. The length of the CDR3 is 17 residues. The CDR3: CASSQDRSYLAKNIQYF. The CDR3 nucleotides are TGTGCCAGCAGCCAAGATAGGAGCTATCTAGCCAAAAACATTCAGTACTTC.

The chain couples TRBV2 to TRBJ1-1; perhaps TRBD1 as D (6 bases). Germline loops: CDR1 SNHLY, CDR2 FYNNEI. Trimming left V 6 bases short and J 1 base short, with 9 bases between. The CDR3 has 13 amino acids. The CDR3 nucleotides are TGTGCCAGCAGAGGACAGCCGAACACTGAAGCTTTCTTT. This translates into CASRGQPNTEAFF. The full variable domain, its missing parts supplied by reference TRBV2 and TRBJ1-1, is EPEVTQTPSHQVTQMGQEVILRCVPISNHLYFYWYRQILGQKVEFLVSFYNNEISEKSEIFDDQFSVERPDGSNFTLKIRSTKLEDSAMYFCASRGQPNTEAFFGQGTRLTVV.

The V and J genes are TRBV5-1 and TRBJ1-2, with D perhaps TRBD1 (5 bases). From germline, CDR1 is SGHRS and CDR2 YFSETQ. The CDR3 runs 16 residues. V was pared by 6 bases and J by 3 bases, with 21 bases between. The CDR3 here is CASTWGPTGDHYGYTF. As DNA, the CDR3 is TGCGCCAGCACCTGGGGTCCAACAGGAGACCACTATGGCTACACCTTC.

The genes are TRBV6-4 and TRBJ2-1; TRBD1 might be the D (6 bases). The length of the CDR3 is 15 residues. V lost 3 bases and J 3 bases, leaving 12 bases between the germline ends. Germline lookup yields CDR1 MRHNA and CDR2 SNTAGT. CDR3 nucleotide sequence: TGTGCCAGCAGTGAAGTAGCAGGGGTCTACAATGAGCAGTTCTTC. This codes for CASSEVAGVYNEQFF.

This clone was seen a single time. V usage is TRBV2 and J usage is TRBJ2-5; a weak D match, TRBD2 (6 bases). Trimming shortened V by 2 bases and J by 4 bases, and 14 bases separated the two germline ends. CDR3 size: 15 residues. Germline lookup yields CDR1 SNHLY and CDR2 FYNNEI. CDR3 sequence: CASSELWRGGETQYF. As DNA, the CDR3 is TGTGCCAGCAGTGAATTGTGGCGGGGCGGAGAGACCCAGTACTTC. The variable domain in full, with the rest retrieved from reference TRBV2 and TRBJ2-5, is EPEVTQTPSHQVTQMGQEVILRCVPISNHLYFYWYRQILGQKVEFLVSFYNNEISEKSEIFDDQFSVERPDGSNFTLKIRSTKLEDSAMYFCASSELWRGGETQYFGPGTRLLVL.

This rearrangement joins TRBV9 to TRBJ2-7; 9 bases fit TRBD2. The V gene end was trimmed by 4 bases and the J gene end by 3 bases; junction bases not matched to a gene: 5. The CDR3 spans 14 residues. Per germline, CDR1 SGDLS and CDR2 YYNGEE. CDR3 sequence reads: CASSPSGIGYEQYF. The CDR3, as DNA: TGTGCCAGCAGCCCTAGCGGGATAGGCTACGAGCAGTACTTC. The full variable domain, its missing parts supplied by reference TRBV9 and TRBJ2-7, is DSGVTQTPKHLITATGQRVTLRCSPRSGDLSVYWYQQSLDQGLQFLIQYYNGEERAKGNILERFSAQQFPDLHSELNLSSLELGDSALYFCASSPSGIGYEQYFGPGTRLTVT.

A note on this clone: A far larger clone is off by one base, so a read error is likely. The J gene is TRBJ1-1, the V gene TRBV11-1, with D perhaps matching TRBD1 (5 bases). The CDR3 contains 13 residues. Germline assignment: CDR1 SGHAT and CDR2 FQDESV (reference sequence). V lost 4 bases to trimming and J lost 1 base, with 7 bases between them. The CDR3 sequence: CASSSTENTEAFF. The CDR3 DNA is TGTGCCAGCAGCTCGACAGAGAACACTGAAGCTTTCTTT.

The chain carries TRBV11-1 and TRBJ1-4; D unclear. This CDR3 comprises 13 residues. Per the germline V gene, CDR1 is SGHAT and CDR2 is FQDESV (reference sequence). The V and J ends lost 3 bases and 5 bases respectively, with 7 bases between them. CDR3 region: CASSLERNEKLFF. CDR3 DNA: TGTGCCAGCAGCTTGGAACGGAATGAAAAACTGTTTTTT.

J is TRBJ2-1 and V is TRBV18; D uncertain. With 3 bases removed from V and 3 bases from J, the gap between germline ends came to 9 bases. The CDR3 contains 14 residues. CDR1 is KGHSH, CDR2 LQKENI, per germline. The CDR3 is CASSPPTGYNEQFF. The CDR3 DNA reads TGTGCCAGCTCACCGCCGACGGGCTACAATGAGCAGTTCTTC.

This chain uses TRBV6-2 or TRBV6-3 with TRBJ2-7; D possibly corresponds to TRBD1 (6 bases). Germline V CDR1 and CDR2: MNHEY, SVGEGT. V lost 5 bases and J lost 2, with 19 bases in between. The CDR3 totals 16 residues. The CDR3, as DNA: TGTGCCAGCAGTCTCGAGGGAAGGGGGAGAACCTACGAGCAGTACTTC. Translated: CASSLEGRGRTYEQYF.